This T cell receptor (beta chain) was observed in a study of shared clonotypes between healthy human individuals. General observations from the study: Memory subsets generally showed smaller estimated richness than naive subsets did. It was expected that sequencing depth would affect clonotype sharing among donors.

Details on this clone: Antigen specificity is unknown.

The V segment lost 4 bases and the J segment 10 bases; nucleotides outside the gene matches: 8. The length of the CDR3 is 16 residues. Germline CDR1 SGHTA, CDR2 FQGTGA. How the authors handled the data: From ImmunoSEQ came sequences covering only the junction and carrying no quality scores, so filtering differed. Clones were sequenced by immunoSEQ multiplex PCR, and TCRdb holds only the in-frame ones, with some missing. D and trimming come from the DNA, and the V and J calls and clone size come from that table. The sample lists about 700,000 clones; around 92% were seen once. Naive-designated CD8 cells lacked CD45RO, were positively enriched for CCR7, and omitted terminally differentiated effector memory CD45RA+ cells.

The rearrangement joins TRBV7-3 to TRBJ2-2; TRBD2 matches at 14 bases. This clonotype originated in a man aged 25-40 years in good health. Material for sequencing was naive CD8+ T cells sorted from blood. CDR3 region: CASSSTSGRAYEELFF. CDR3 bases: TGTGCCAGCAGCTCGACTAGCGGGAGGGCCTACGAGGAGCTGTTTTTT.